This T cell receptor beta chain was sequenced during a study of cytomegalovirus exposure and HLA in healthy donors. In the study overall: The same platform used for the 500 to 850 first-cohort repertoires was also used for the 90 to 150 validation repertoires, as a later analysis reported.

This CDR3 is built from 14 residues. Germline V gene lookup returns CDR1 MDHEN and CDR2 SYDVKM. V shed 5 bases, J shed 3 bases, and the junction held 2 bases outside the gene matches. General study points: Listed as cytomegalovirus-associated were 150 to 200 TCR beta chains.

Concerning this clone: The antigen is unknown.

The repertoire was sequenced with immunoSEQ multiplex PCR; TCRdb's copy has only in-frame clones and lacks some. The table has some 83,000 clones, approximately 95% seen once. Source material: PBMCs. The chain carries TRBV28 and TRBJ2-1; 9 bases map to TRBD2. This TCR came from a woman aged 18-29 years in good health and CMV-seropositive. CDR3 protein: CASSPSGNYNEQFF. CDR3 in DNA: TGTGCCAGCAGTCCTAGCGGGAACTACAATGAGCAGTTCTTC.